This T cell receptor beta chain was documented in a study of technical replicates of blood from a few donors. From germline, CDR1 is MDHEN and CDR2 SYDVKM. After removal of 4 bases from V and 3 bases from J, the junction contained 10 bases not matched to a gene. The CDR3 covers 16 residues. Sequenced by immunoSEQ multiplex PCR; TCRdb stores in-frame clones only, minus some. The table records about 75,000 clones, 91% of them present only once. The chain is built from TRBV28 and TRBJ2-7, with 9 bases lining up with TRBD2. This TCR was sampled from a human donor in good health. Some clones in this sample may be carry-over from other donors' samples. Sample: T cells isolated from PBMCs. CDR3 amino acids: CASSSALAGTLYEQYF. The CDR3 DNA is TGTGCCAGCAGTTCAGCGCTAGCGGGAACACTCTACGAGCAGTACTTC.